This T cell receptor beta chain was found in a study of graft-versus-host responses after intestinal transplantation. The overall study: The transplants performed in recipients were multivisceral, liver-intestinal, or isolated intestinal. All recipients got anti-thymocyte globulin induction, then tacrolimus and steroids for 3 to 4 years. Whole-study results and caveats: Circulating GvH clone levels at their peak were associated with HvG declines (early post-transplant).

With 5 bases removed from V and 1 base from J, the gap between germline ends came to 12 bases. CDR1 and CDR2 (germline): MDHEN, SYDVKM. The CDR3 runs 14 residues. Note on this clone: The antigen is unknown.

Clones were sequenced by immunoSEQ multiplex PCR, and TCRdb holds only the in-frame ones, with some missing. The sample includes 40,000 to 55,000 clones, more than 70% seen only once; the top ten take 0.5% to 0.7%. The starting material was unstimulated CD4+ T cells sorted from spleen or lymph node cells, obtained before transplant. This receptor was taken from a human donor who was the organ donor for an intestinal transplant. The V and J genes are TRBV28 and TRBJ2-7; possibly TRBD1 for D (6 bases). For the CDR3, the DNA is TGTGCCAGCAGTCCTATGACAGGTTCCTACGAGCAGTACTTC. Encoded protein: CASSPMTGSYEQYF.